This section outlines one T cell receptor (beta chain) sequence together with its context. The antigen remains unidentified. V gave up 0 bases and J gave up 5 bases; unmatched junction bases: 6. CDR1 is LGHNA and CDR2 is YSLEER in the germline V gene. The CDR3 spans 16 residues. It was with 60 Vbeta and 13 Jbeta primers that the PCR ran. The protocol was immunoSEQ multiplex PCR, while the TCRdb copy is restricted to in-frame clones and leaves out a portion. The data contain under 200,000 clones, around 90% of them singletons. The data stem from a study of cytomegalovirus exposure and HLA in healthy donors. Study results and limitations: Most subjects' HLA-A and HLA-B alleles were reportedly predicted from TCR beta sequences. Later examination showed HLA-associated TCR beta chains had greater clonal expansion than equally common others. Among the most significant clusters, several appeared linked to common viral pathogens in a later analysis.

Source material: PBMCs. The sequence was obtained from a woman aged 25 to 39 in good health and CMV-seronegative. The rearrangement uses TRBV4-3 and TRBJ2-3; 9 bases agree with TRBD2. CDR3 protein: CASSQEFGGGGDTQYF. The CDR3 coding sequence is TGCGCCAGCAGCCAAGAGTTTGGCGGGGGGGGAGATACGCAGTATTTT.